This T cell receptor (beta chain) was observed in a study of blood T cells in healthy people across ages (dated by TCRdb to between 2014 and 2017). About the investigation overall: Template switching captured roughly one uniquely barcoded TCR beta cDNA molecule per two T cells in model experiments. Age-related changes in TCR beta repertoire diversity were measured in the study by deep sequencing normalized with unique cDNA molecular identifiers. The donors were split into four age groups: young (average around 15 years), middle-aged (nearly 40), aged (62) and long-lived (about 74). Donors of different ages were randomly distributed across sequencing lanes to avoid experimental bias. Using the same blood draw, the study looked at two additional independent replicas of 1 million unique cDNA reads for two donors, one aged 18 to 30 and the other aged 80 or older.

Paper-wide results and their limitations: Bulk unsorted PBMC profiling prevented conclusive comparison of naive and antigen-experienced compartments. Because donor CMV infection status was unknown, age-related changes in expanded clonotypes were potentially confounded. As age increased, observed TCR beta diversity per million T cells dropped in a roughly linear way, and a significant reduction was already evident by age about 40. Estimates of total diversity from one million sequenced T cells were regarded as lower bounds and underestimates. The percentage of naive T cells measured by flow cytometry correlated strongly with observed TCR beta diversity. The long-lived group showed more naive CD4+ T cells, fewer expanded clones and increased TCR diversity than the aged group, suggesting age selection.

Systemically healthy Caucasian individuals from Russia, roughly 40 in total and aged about 6 to 90 years, were included as donors. About 10 milliliters of peripheral blood were drawn from each donor into EDTA-treated Vacutainer tubes. Ficoll-Paque density-gradient centrifugation was used to isolate PBMCs, with at least 7 million per sample. Total RNA, at least 5 micrograms per sample, was extracted from PBMCs with Trizol reagent. For every donor, an aliquot of PBMCs went through flow cytometry to measure the percentages of naive CD45RAhigh/CD27high T cells. The sample holds a few counts of this clonotype. There is no known antigen for this receptor. Base qualities are not at hand, and no much larger clone is one base apart. The V end loses 5 bases and the J end loses 4 bases, and a stretch of 16 bases separates them. Counted from cysteine to phenylalanine, this CDR3 has 15 amino acids. The DNA shown is the 45-base CDR3, in frame from base 1. CDR1 MGHRA and CDR2 YSYEKL are derived from the germline V gene.

The library was generated by 5' RACE. The instrument given in TCRdb is Illumina HiSeq 2500. The second PCR ran for about 6 to 11 cycles and used a J-beta primer mix along with a sample-barcoded 5' primer. A template-switch 5' adaptor carrying 12 random nucleotides introduced a unique molecular identifier onto each TCR beta cDNA molecule. At least 3 million CDR3-containing paired-end reads were obtained from each sample. First-strand cDNA was synthesized from all RNA with the Mint cDNA synthesis kit, primed by a TRBC-specific oligonucleotide. After uracil-DNA glycosylase treatment, a first 18-cycle PCR used universal primers M1SS and BC2_uni_R on all cDNA. The original methods were these. Each sample was normalized by randomly selecting 1 million high-quality reads, each carrying a distinct molecular identifier. Reads with shared molecular identifiers were discarded instead of being binned into consensus sequences. CDR3 identification, clonotype clustering and error correction used MiTCR with a Q25 quality threshold and the strictest error-elimination algorithm. A nonparametric unseen species model using Euler transformation provided a lower-bound estimate of total TCR beta diversity. Starting from the raw public reads, TCRdb applied fastp trimming at Q25, assembled clones with MiXCR and retained in-frame beta chains. Rows merge per CDR3 protein into single entries with the most common DNA and genes. The V and J calls reflect TCRdb's pipeline rather than the authors' work. The sample yields about 1.6 million distinct CDR3 sequences; about 31% were counted once. In total, the top ten clones hold about 11% of the sample.

This sequence uses TRBV4-1 and TRBJ2-3; 5 matching bases give a weak D call of TRBD1. The receptor was isolated from a woman aged 25 to 45 in good health. The sequencing sample was made of blood. The nucleotide sequence is TGCGCCAGCAGCGAAATATGGTGGGGCGCAGATACGCAGTATTTT. It encodes CASSEIWWGADTQYF.